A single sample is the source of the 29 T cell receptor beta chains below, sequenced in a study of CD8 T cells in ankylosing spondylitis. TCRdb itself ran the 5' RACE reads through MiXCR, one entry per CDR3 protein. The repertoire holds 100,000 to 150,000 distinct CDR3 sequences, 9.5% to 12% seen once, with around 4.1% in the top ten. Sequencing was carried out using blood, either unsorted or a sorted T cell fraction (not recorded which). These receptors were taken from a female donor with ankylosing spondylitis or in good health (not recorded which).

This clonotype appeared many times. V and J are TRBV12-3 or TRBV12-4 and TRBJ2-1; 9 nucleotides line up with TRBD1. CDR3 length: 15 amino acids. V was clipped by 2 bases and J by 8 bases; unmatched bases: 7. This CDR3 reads CASSLMTGGLDEQFF. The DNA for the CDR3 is TGTGCCAGCAGTTTAATGACAGGGGGTCTTGATGAGCAGTTCTTC.

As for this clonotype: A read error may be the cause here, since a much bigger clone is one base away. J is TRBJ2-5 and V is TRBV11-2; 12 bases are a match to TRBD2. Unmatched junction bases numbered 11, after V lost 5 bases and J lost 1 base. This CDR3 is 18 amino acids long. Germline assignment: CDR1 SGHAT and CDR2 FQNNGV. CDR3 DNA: TGTGCCAGCAGCCGATATAGGACTAGCGGGACCCCCCAAGAGACCCAGTACTTC. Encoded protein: CASSRYRTSGTPQETQYF.

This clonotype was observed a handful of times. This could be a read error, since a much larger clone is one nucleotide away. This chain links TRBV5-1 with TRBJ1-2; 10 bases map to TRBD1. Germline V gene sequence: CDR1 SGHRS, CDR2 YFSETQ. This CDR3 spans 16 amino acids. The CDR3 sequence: CASSPTGGPFNYGYPF. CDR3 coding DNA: TGCGCCAGCAGCCCGACAGGGGGCCCTTTTAACTATGGCTACCCCTTC.

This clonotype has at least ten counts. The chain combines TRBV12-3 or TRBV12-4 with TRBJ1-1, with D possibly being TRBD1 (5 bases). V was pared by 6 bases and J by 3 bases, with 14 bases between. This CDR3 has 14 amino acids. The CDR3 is CASSKGLRDTEAFF. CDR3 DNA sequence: TGTGCCAGCAGCAAGGGGTTAAGGGACACTGAAGCTTTCTTT.

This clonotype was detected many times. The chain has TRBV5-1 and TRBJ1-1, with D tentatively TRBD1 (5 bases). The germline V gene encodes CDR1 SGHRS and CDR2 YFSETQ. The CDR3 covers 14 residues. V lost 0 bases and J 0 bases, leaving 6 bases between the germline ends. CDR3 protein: CASSLVGVNTEAFF. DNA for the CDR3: TGCGCCAGCAGCTTGGTGGGGGTGAACACTGAAGCTTTCTTT.

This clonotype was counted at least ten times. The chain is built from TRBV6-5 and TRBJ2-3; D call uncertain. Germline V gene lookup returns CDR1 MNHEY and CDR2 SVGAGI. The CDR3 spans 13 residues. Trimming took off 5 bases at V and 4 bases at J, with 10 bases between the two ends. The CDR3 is CASSNRPSDTQYF. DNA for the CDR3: TGTGCCAGCAGTAACCGACCGTCAGATACGCAGTATTTT.

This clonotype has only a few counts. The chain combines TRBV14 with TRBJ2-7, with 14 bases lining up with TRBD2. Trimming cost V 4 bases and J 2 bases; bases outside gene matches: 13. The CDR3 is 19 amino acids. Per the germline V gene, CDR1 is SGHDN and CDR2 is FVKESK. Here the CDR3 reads CASSLGLAGGPIPTYEQYF. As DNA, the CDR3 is TGTGCCAGCAGCCTAGGACTAGCGGGGGGCCCCATCCCCACCTACGAGCAGTACTTC.

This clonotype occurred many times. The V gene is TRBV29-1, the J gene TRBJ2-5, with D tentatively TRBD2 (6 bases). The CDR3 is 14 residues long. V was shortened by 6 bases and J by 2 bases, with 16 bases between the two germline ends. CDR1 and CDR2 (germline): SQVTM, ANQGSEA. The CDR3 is CSVGGESGQETQYF. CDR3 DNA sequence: TGCAGCGTCGGGGGAGAGTCCGGGCAAGAGACCCAGTACTTC.

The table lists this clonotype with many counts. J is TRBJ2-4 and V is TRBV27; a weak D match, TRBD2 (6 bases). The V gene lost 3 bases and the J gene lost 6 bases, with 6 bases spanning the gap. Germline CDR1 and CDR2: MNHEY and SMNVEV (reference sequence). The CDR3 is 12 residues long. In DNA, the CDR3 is TGTGCCAGCAGTTTGGGGGGAAACATTCAGTACTTC. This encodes CASSLGGNIQYF.

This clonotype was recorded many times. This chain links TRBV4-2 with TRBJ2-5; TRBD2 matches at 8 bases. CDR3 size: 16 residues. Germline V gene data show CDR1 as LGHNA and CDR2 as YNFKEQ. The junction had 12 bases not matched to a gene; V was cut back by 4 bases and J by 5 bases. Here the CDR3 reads CASSRGSGSVFETQYF. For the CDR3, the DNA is TGTGCCAGCAGCCGAGGAAGCGGGAGTGTTTTTGAGACCCAGTACTTC.

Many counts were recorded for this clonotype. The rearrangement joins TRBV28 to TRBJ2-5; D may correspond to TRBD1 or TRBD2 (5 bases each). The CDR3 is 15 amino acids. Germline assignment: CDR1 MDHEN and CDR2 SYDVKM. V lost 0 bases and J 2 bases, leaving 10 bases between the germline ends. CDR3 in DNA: TGTGCCAGCAGTTTATGGAGGGACGGACAAGAGACCCAGTACTTC. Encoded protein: CASSLWRDGQETQYF.

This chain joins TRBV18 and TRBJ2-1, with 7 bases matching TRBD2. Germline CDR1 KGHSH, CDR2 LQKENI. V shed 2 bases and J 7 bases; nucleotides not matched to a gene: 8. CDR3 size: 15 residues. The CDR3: CASSPRLAEINEQFF. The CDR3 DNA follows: TGTGCCAGCTCACCAAGGCTAGCGGAAATAAATGAGCAGTTCTTC. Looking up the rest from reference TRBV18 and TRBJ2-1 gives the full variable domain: NAGVMQNPRHLVRRRGQEARLRCSPMKGHSHVYWYRQLPEEGLKFMVYLQKENIIDESGMPKERFSAEFPKEGPSILRIQQVVRGDSAAYFCASSPRLAEINEQFFGPGTRLTVL.

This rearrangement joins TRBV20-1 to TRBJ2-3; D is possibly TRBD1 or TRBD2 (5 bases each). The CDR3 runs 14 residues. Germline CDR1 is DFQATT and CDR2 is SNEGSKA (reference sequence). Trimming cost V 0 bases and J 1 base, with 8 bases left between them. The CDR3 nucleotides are TGCAGTGCTAGAGACTGGGACCGCACAGATACGCAGTATTTT. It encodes CSARDWDRTDTQYF.

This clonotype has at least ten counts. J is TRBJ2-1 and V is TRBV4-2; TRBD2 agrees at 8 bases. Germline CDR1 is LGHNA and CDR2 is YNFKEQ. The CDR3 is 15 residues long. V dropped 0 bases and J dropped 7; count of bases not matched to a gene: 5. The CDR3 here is CASSQEGLGGNEQFF. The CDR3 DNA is TGTGCCAGCAGCCAAGAGGGACTAGGTGGGAATGAGCAGTTCTTC.

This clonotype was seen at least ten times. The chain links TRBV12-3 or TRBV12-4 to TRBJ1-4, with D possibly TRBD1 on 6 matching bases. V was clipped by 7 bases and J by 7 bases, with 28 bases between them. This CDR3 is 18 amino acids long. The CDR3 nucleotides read TGTGCCAGCACCCCAATTCAACCCTTTCAGGGGTATTTTGAAAAACTGTTTTTT. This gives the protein CASTPIQPFQGYFEKLFF.

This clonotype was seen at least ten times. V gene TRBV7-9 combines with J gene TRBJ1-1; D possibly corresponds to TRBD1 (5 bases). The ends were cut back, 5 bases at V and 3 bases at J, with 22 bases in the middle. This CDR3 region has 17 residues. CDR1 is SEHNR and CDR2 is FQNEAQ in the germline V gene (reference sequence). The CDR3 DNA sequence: TGTGCCAGCAGCGCCCCCCTCGAAGGCAGGGCGTACACTGAAGCTTTCTTT. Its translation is CASSAPLEGRAYTEAFF.

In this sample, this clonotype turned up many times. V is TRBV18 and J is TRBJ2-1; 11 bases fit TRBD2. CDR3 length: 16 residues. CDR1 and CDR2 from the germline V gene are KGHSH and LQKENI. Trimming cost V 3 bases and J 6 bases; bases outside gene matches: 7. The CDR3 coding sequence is TGTGCCAGCTCACCCACCGGGACTAGCGGTCCCAATGAGCAGTTCTTC. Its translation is CASSPTGTSGPNEQFF.

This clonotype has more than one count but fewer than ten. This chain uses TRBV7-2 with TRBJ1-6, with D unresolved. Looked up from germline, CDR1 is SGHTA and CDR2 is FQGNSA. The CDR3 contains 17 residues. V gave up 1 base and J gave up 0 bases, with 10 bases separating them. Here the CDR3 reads CASSLGYGSSYNSPLHF. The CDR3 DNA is TGTGCCAGCAGCTTAGGATACGGCAGCTCCTATAATTCACCCCTCCACTTT.

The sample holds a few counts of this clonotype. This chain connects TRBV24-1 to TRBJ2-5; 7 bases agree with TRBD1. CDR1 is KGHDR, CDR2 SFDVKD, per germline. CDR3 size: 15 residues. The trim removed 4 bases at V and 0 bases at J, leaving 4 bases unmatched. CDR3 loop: CATSDQTGDQETQYF. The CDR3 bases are TGTGCCACCAGTGACCAAACAGGGGACCAAGAGACCCAGTACTTC.

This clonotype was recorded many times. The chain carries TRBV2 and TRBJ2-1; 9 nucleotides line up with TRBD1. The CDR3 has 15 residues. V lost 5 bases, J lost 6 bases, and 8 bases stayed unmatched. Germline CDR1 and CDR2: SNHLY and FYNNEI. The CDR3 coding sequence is TGTGCCAGCAGTACCGGGACAGGGATTATCAATGAGCAGTTCTTC. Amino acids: CASSTGTGIINEQFF.

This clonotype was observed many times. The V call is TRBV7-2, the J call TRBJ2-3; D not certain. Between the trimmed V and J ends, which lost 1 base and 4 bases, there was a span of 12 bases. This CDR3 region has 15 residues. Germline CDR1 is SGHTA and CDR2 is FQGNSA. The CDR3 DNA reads TGTGCCAGCAGCTTAGGGGCCCTAAGGCCAGATACGCAGTATTTT. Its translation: CASSLGALRPDTQYF.

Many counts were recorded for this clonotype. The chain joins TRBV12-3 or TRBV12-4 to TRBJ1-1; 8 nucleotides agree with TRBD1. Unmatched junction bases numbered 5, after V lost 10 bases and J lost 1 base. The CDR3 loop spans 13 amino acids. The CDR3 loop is CAITGTGNTEAFF. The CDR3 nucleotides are TGTGCCATTACCGGGACAGGGAACACTGAAGCTTTCTTT.

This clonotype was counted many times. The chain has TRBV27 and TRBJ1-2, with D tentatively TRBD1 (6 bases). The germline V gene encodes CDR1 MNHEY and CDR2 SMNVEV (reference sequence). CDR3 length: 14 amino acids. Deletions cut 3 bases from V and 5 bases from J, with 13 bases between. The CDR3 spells CASSFDRNSYGYTF. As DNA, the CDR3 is TGTGCCAGCAGTTTCGACAGGAATTCTTATGGCTACACCTTC.

CDR3 nucleotide sequence: TGCAGCGTTGTTAGCGGGAGTTCCTACGAGCAGTACTTC. As protein: CSVVSGSSYEQYF. The chain combines TRBV29-1 with TRBJ2-7; 9 bases align to TRBD2. The V segment lost 4 bases and the J segment 1 base; nucleotides outside the gene matches: 2. The CDR3 covers 13 residues. In germline, CDR1 is SQVTM, CDR2 ANQGSEA.

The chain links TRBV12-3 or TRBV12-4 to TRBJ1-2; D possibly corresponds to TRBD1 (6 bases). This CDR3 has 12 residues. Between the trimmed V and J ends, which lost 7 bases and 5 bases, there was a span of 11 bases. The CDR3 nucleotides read TGTGCCAGCAAAACAGGGCCTTATGGCTACACCTTC. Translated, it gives CASKTGPYGYTF.

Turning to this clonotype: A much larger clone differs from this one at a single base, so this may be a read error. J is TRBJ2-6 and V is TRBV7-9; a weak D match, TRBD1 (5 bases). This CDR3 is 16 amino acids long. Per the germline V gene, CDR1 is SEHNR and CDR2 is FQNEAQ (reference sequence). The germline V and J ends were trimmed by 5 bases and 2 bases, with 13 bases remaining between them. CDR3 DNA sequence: TGTGCCAGCAGCCCTCTCCAGGACACTGGGGCCAACGTCCTGACTTTC. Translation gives CASSPLQDTGANVLTF.

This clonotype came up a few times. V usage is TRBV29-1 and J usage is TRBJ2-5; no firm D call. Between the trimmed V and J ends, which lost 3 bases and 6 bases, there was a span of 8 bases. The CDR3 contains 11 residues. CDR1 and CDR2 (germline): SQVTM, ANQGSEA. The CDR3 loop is CSVDSRQTQYF. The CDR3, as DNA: TGCAGCGTTGATAGCAGGCAGACCCAGTACTTC. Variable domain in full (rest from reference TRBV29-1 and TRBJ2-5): SAVISQKPSRDICQRGTSLTIQCQVDSQVTMMFWYRQQPGQSLTLIATANQGSEATYESGFVIDKFPISRPNLTFSTLTVSNMSPEDSSIYLCSVDSRQTQYFGPGTRLLVL.

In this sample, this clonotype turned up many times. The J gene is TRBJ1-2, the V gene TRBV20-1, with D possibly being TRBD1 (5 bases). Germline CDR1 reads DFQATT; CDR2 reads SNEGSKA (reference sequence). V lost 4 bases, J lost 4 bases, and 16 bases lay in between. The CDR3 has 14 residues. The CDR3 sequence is CSATKQEVAYGYTF. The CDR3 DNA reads TGCAGTGCTACCAAACAGGAGGTTGCCTATGGCTACACCTTC.

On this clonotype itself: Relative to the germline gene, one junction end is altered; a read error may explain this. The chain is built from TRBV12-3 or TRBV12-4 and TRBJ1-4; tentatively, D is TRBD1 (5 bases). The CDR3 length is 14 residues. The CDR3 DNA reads TGTGCCGGCAGTTTGGGGCCGGGAAGTGAGAAACTGTTTTTT. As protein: CAGSLGPGSEKLFF.